The 2 T cell receptor beta chains reported below all come from one sample, sequenced in a study of T cell clonality in common variable immunodeficiency. Clones were read by immunoSEQ multiplex PCR, and TCRdb kept only the in-frame ones, dropping some. Sampling found 30,000 to 40,000 clones, none seen once. The study, taken as a whole, reports: Fewer deletions and N-nucleotide insertions were reportedly seen in common variable immunodeficiency TCR beta sequences.

Antigen specificity for these receptors is unknown. Sequencing was done on a sample of peripheral blood mononuclear cells. The receptors shown here come from a human donor with common variable immunodeficiency.

This clone appeared a few times. The read halts 3 residues ahead of the CDR3 end, with the missing end drawn from the germline J gene. This chain links TRBV7-9 with TRBJ2-3; 10 bases align to TRBD2. This CDR3 region has 15 residues. Germline-derived CDR1 and CDR2 are SEHNR and FQNEAQ (reference sequence). The trim removed 0 bases at V and 6 bases at J, leaving 3 bases unmatched. The covered CDR3 bases are TGTGCCAGCAGCTTAGCAACAGCGGGGGGGGATACG. Its translation: CASSLATAGGDT. From start to end, the CDR3 is CASSLATAGGDTQYF. Supplemented by reference TRBV7-9 and TRBJ2-3, the full variable domain reads DTGVSQNPRHKITKRGQNVTFRCDPISEHNRLYWYRQTLGQGPEFLTYFQNEAQLEKSRLLSDRFSAERPKGSFSTLEIQRTEQGDSAMYLCASSLATAGGDTQYFGPGTRLTVL.

As regards this clone: The read stops 3 residues short of the end of the CDR3; the missing end is completed from the germline J gene. This chain links TRBV7-9 with TRBJ1-5, with D maybe TRBD1 (5 bases). Per the germline V gene, CDR1 is SEHNR and CDR2 is FQNEAQ (reference sequence). V lost 11 bases and J lost 1, with 15 bases in between. The CDR3 runs to 14 residues. CDR3 residues: CAGGRPGSNQPQHF. CDR3 bases read: TGTGCCGGGGGGAGACCGGGGAGCAATCAGCCC.